Below are 26 T cell receptor beta chains sequenced from a single sample in a study of radiation and T cells in renal cell carcinoma. Regarding time point: blood 4 weeks post-SBRT, at nephrectomy. Treatment denoted: 15 Gy SBRT to primary tumor, nephrectomy 4 weeks later. Here immunoSEQ multiplex PCR was the method, and the copy in TCRdb shows in-frame clones only, minus some. The sample records around 180,000 clones, 88% being singletons. This specimen consisted of blood, obtained from a patient whose treatment included radiotherapy and nephrectomy. These receptors came from a woman between 50 and 59 years old with renal cell carcinoma.

This clone was seen just once. The CDR3 loop is CASSQDSSFSGYTF. In DNA form, the CDR3 reads TGTGCCAGCAGCCAGGACTCCAGTTTTTCAGGCTACACCTTC. This rearrangement joins TRBV6-1 to TRBJ1-2; no clear D gene. Germline V gene data show CDR1 as MNHNS and CDR2 as SASEGT. V was clipped by 6 bases and J by 8 bases, with 19 bases between them. The CDR3 has 14 residues.

V usage is TRBV7-3 and J usage is TRBJ1-1; 7 nucleotides line up with TRBD1. The germline CDR1 and CDR2 sequences are SGHTA and FQGTGA. The trim removed 5 bases at V and 7 bases at J, leaving 7 bases unmatched. This CDR3 has 13 amino acids. CDR3 region: CASSKTGSGEAFF. CDR3 DNA sequence: TGTGCCAGCAGCAAGACAGGGAGTGGTGAAGCTTTCTTT.

The chain links TRBV4-2 to TRBJ1-3, with D hard to call. Germline CDR1 is LGHNA and CDR2 is YNFKEQ. Deletions cut 4 bases from V and 0 bases from J, with 19 bases between. The CDR3 sequence is 18 residues long. The CDR3 DNA follows: TGTGCCAGCAGCCGCAACCCCGAGACGCACTACTCTGGAAACACCATATATTTT. It encodes CASSRNPETHYSGNTIYF.

This clone was seen only once. The rearrangement joins TRBV6-5 to TRBJ1-2; D is possibly TRBD1 (6 bases). Germline-derived CDR1 and CDR2 are MNHEY and SVGAGI. The CDR3 totals 13 residues. The ends were cut back, 3 bases at V and 5 bases at J, with 10 bases in the middle. CDR3 nucleotides: TGTGCCAGCAGTTATTCAGGGGTTTATGGCTACACCTTC. It is translated as CASSYSGVYGYTF.

The chain recombines TRBV6-6 with TRBJ1-1, with D uncertain. This CDR3 is built from 14 residues. CDR1 and CDR2 (germline): MNHNY, SVGAGI (reference sequence). The V gene lost 2 bases and the J gene lost 3 bases, with 10 bases spanning the gap. In DNA form, the CDR3 reads TGTGCCAGCAGTTACGGTCCTAGCTACACTGAAGCTTTCTTT. The encoded protein is CASSYGPSYTEAFF.

Concerning this clone itself: This same CDR3 is encoded by further DNA sequences in the sample. The chain couples TRBV30 to TRBJ1-5; D not resolved. V lost 3 bases to trimming and J lost 2 bases, with 11 bases between them. This CDR3 has 14 residues. Germline assignment: CDR1 GTSNPN and CDR2 SVGIG (reference sequence). The CDR3 region has the DNA TGTGCCTGGAGCGAGTGGGTGGGCAATCAGCCCCAGCATTTT. This encodes CAWSEWVGNQPQHF.

The genes are TRBV6-5 and TRBJ2-1, with D possibly TRBD2 on 7 matching bases. Looked up from germline, CDR1 is MNHEY and CDR2 is SVGAGI. This CDR3 is 16 amino acids long. Trimming removed 4 bases at V and 1 base at J, with 14 bases between. CDR3 DNA sequence: TGTGCCAGCAGTTCCCCGGGGGGCGGATCCTACAATGAGCAGTTCTTC. This translates into CASSSPGGGSYNEQFF.

On this clone itself: The same CDR3 also results from other DNA sequences found in this sample. This sequence joins TRBV9 and TRBJ1-1; TRBD1 matches 11 bases. V shed 3 bases, J shed 3 bases, and the junction held 1 base outside the gene matches. This CDR3 spans 14 amino acids. Germline V gene sequence: CDR1 SGDLS, CDR2 YYNGEE. CDR3 in DNA: TGTGCCAGCAGCGGGGGACAGGGGGACACTGAAGCTTTCTTT. Protein sequence: CASSGGQGDTEAFF. Drawing the rest from reference TRBV9 and TRBJ1-1, the complete variable domain is DSGVTQTPKHLITATGQRVTLRCSPRSGDLSVYWYQQSLDQGLQFLIQYYNGEERAKGNILERFSAQQFPDLHSELNLSSLELGDSALYFCASSGGQGDTEAFFGQGTRLTVV.

The chain recombines TRBV7-9 with TRBJ1-1; D call uncertain. Germline lookup yields CDR1 SEHNR and CDR2 FQNEAQ (reference sequence). The CDR3 spans 15 residues. With 5 bases removed from V and 3 bases from J, the gap between germline ends came to 16 bases. The CDR3 protein is CASSRATPGDTEAFF. The CDR3 nucleotides are TGTGCCAGCAGCCGCGCGACACCCGGCGACACTGAAGCTTTCTTT.

The chain has TRBV2 and TRBJ2-7, with 13 bases lining up with TRBD2. V lost 5 bases to trimming and J lost 9 bases; unmatched junction nucleotides: 7. The germline V gene has CDR1 SNHLY and CDR2 FYNNEI. This CDR3 is 14 amino acids long. The CDR3 protein is CASSPGLAGDGQYF. The CDR3 DNA sequence: TGTGCCAGCAGTCCCGGACTAGCGGGGGACGGGCAGTACTTC.

This CDR3 is CASSLGYGQGSDTQYF. The CDR3 DNA reads TGTGCCAGCAGCTTAGGATACGGTCAGGGAAGCGATACGCAGTATTTT. The V and J genes are TRBV11-2 and TRBJ2-3; TRBD1 is a possible D gene (5 bases). Germline CDR1 and CDR2: SGHAT and FQNNGV. The CDR3 runs to 16 residues. V was cut by 1 base and J by 6 bases, with 17 bases left in between.

The rearrangement links TRBV11-2 to TRBJ1-1; D possibly corresponds to TRBD1 (6 bases). Per the germline V gene, CDR1 is SGHAT and CDR2 is FQNNGV. This CDR3 has 15 amino acids. The germline V and J ends were trimmed by 5 bases and 0 bases, with 13 bases remaining between them. CDR3: CASSHRVQVNTEAFF. In nucleotides, the CDR3 is TGTGCCAGCAGCCACAGGGTTCAGGTGAACACTGAAGCTTTCTTT.

This clone occurred once. This rearrangement joins TRBV5-1 to TRBJ2-7, with D maybe TRBD1 (6 bases). CDR3 length: 14 amino acids. Trimming removed 4 bases at V and 5 bases at J, with 16 bases between. From germline, CDR1 is SGHRS and CDR2 YFSETQ. The CDR3 region has the DNA TGCGCCAGCAGCAGGGACACTGGTTTAAACGAGCAGTACTTC. The encoded protein is CASSRDTGLNEQYF. Combining the CDR3 with reference TRBV5-1 and TRBJ2-7 gives the whole variable domain KAGVTQTPRYLIKTRGQQVTLSCSPISGHRSVSWYQQTPGQGLQFLFEYFSETQRNKGNFPGRFSGRQFSNSRSEMNVSTLELGDSALYLCASSRDTGLNEQYFGPGTRLTVT.

This clone appeared once. The V gene is TRBV4-3, the J gene TRBJ2-7, with D possibly being TRBD1 or TRBD2 (5 bases each). The CDR3 is made up of 13 amino acids. Trimming shortened V by 3 bases and J by 4 bases, and 10 bases separated the two germline ends. CDR1 and CDR2 (germline): LGHNA, YSLEER. The CDR3 nucleotides are TGCGCCAGCAGCCAGAGGGGAAGGTACGAGCAGTACTTC. Amino acids: CASSQRGRYEQYF.

The chain combines TRBV19 with TRBJ1-2; D call uncertain. Per germline, CDR1 LNHDA and CDR2 SQIVND (reference sequence). The CDR3 has 12 residues. Trimming took off 4 bases at V and 6 bases at J, with 9 bases between the two ends. In DNA form, the CDR3 reads TGTGCCAGTAGTACCACAGCGGATGGCTACACCTTC. It is translated as CASSTTADGYTF.

CDR3 loop: CASSLVGSWVASPLHF. The CDR3 region has the DNA TGTGCCAGCTCACTCGTGGGCAGTTGGGTCGCTTCACCCCTCCACTTT. The chain links TRBV18 to TRBJ1-6; D not certain. The CDR3 is 16 residues long. The germline V and J ends were trimmed by 4 bases and 9 bases, with 19 bases remaining between them. Per the germline V gene, CDR1 is KGHSH and CDR2 is LQKENI.

The chain joins TRBV7-2 to TRBJ1-5; TRBD1 might be the D (6 bases). The ends were cut back, 4 bases at V and 2 bases at J, with 9 bases in the middle. There are 14 residues in the CDR3. Germline-derived CDR1 and CDR2 are SGHTA and FQGNSA. As DNA, the CDR3 is TGTGCCAGCAGCTCTAGACAGGGCAATCAGCCCCAGCATTTT. Its protein is CASSSRQGNQPQHF.

This sequence joins TRBV12-5 and TRBJ2-2; D gene ambiguous. The CDR3 covers 15 residues. The ends were cut back, 1 base at V and 6 bases at J, with 12 bases in the middle. The V gene's germline CDR1 is LGHNT and CDR2 FRNRAP. CDR3 nucleotides: TGTGCTAGTGGTTTGGGCGTTGTGTTCGCCGGGGAGCTGTTTTTT. Protein product: CASGLGVVFAGELFF.

The rearrangement uses TRBV5-6 and TRBJ2-3; D tentatively reads TRBD1 or TRBD2 (5 bases each). Between the trimmed V and J ends, which lost 4 bases and 0 bases, there was a span of 21 bases. The CDR3 is made up of 18 amino acids. CDR1 and CDR2 from the germline V gene are SGHDT and YYEEEE. This CDR3 is CASSLREGRWASTDTQYF. The CDR3 nucleotides read TGTGCCAGCAGCCTCCGCGAGGGACGGTGGGCCAGCACAGATACGCAGTATTTT.

The chain carries TRBV29-1 and TRBJ2-3; perhaps TRBD2 as D (7 bases). V was cut by 3 bases and J by 3 bases, with 16 bases left in between. The CDR3 is 15 residues long. CDR1 and CDR2 (germline): SQVTM, ANQGSEA. CDR3 in DNA: TGCAGCGTTGAGGGGGGGCCGGGGGCGACAGATACGCAGTATTTT. It is translated as CSVEGGPGATDTQYF.

The rearrangement joins TRBV7-2 to TRBJ1-6; TRBD1 is a possible D gene (5 bases). This CDR3 region has 16 residues. Germline V gene data show CDR1 as SGHTA and CDR2 as FQGNSA. Trimming removed 3 bases at V and 4 bases at J, with 13 bases between. The CDR3 is CASSFSGTQYNSPLHF. The CDR3 DNA reads TGTGCCAGCAGCTTTTCAGGGACCCAGTATAATTCACCCCTCCACTTT.

This chain joins TRBV5-8 and TRBJ2-2; 8 nucleotides match TRBD2. The CDR3 has 16 residues. Germline V lookup: CDR1 SGHTS, CDR2 YDEGEE. V dropped 5 bases and J dropped 4; count of bases not matched to a gene: 10. CDR3 DNA sequence: TGTGCCAGCAGGACTAGCGATTGGTATGGCACCGGGGAGCTGTTTTTT. Amino acids: CASRTSDWYGTGELFF.

This chain uses TRBV5-4 with TRBJ2-3; the D gene is possibly TRBD1 (5 bases). Germline CDR1 and CDR2: SGHNT and YYREEE (reference sequence). Between the trimmed V and J ends, which lost 0 bases and 5 bases, there was a span of 16 bases. The CDR3 loop spans 16 amino acids. The CDR3: CASSLEGLPGKDTQYF. The CDR3 nucleotides read TGTGCCAGCAGCTTGGAAGGTCTACCAGGGAAAGATACGCAGTATTTT.

Worth noting for this clone: An end of the junction does not agree with germline; a read error may underlie this. V and J are TRBV7-7 and TRBJ2-1; D might be TRBD2 (6 bases). This CDR3 is built from 16 residues. Germline lookup yields CDR1 SSHAT and CDR2 FNYEAQ (reference sequence). CDR3 DNA sequence: TGTGCTAGCAGCTTAGGTTCGGAGGGCTATTACAATGAGCAGTTCTTC. Its protein product is CASSLGSEGYYNEQFF.

Ten or more counts support this clone. The rearrangement joins TRBV30 to TRBJ1-6; a weak D match, TRBD1 (6 bases). CDR1 GTSNPN and CDR2 SVGIG come from the germline V gene (reference sequence). The germline V and J ends were trimmed by 0 bases and 7 bases, with 10 bases remaining between them. The length of the CDR3 is 14 residues. The CDR3 DNA is TGTGCCTGGAGTGTGACCGGGGGCAATTCACCCCTCCACTTT. This encodes CAWSVTGGNSPLHF. Full variable domain (remainder filled in from reference TRBV30 and TRBJ1-6): SQTIHQWPATLVQPVGSPLSLECTVEGTSNPNLYWYRQAAGRGLQLLFYSVGIGQISSEVPQNLSASRPQDRQFILSSKKLLLSDSGFYLCAWSVTGGNSPLHFGNGTRLTVT.

The chain employs TRBV4-2 and TRBJ2-3, with TRBD2 matching over 7 bases. CDR3 size: 21 residues. CDR1 and CDR2 from the germline V gene are LGHNA and YNFKEQ. V lost 3 bases, J lost 3 bases, and 24 bases stayed unmatched. This chain's CDR3 is CASSHPGPSEWEAGLTDTQYF. CDR3 DNA: TGTGCCAGCAGCCATCCCGGACCCTCCGAATGGGAAGCGGGACTAACAGATACGCAGTATTTT.